This T cell receptor (beta chain) is from a study of blood T cell repertoires in COVID-19. About the study: Whether acute or convalescent, the COVID-19 samples came from the United States, Italy and Spain. Nucleic acid was either cDNA or gDNA, and it came from T cells, B-cell-depleted T cells, or PBMCs.

Germline V gene sequence: CDR1 SEHNR, CDR2 FQNEAQ (reference sequence). CDR3 size: 16 residues. Trimming took 4 bases from V and 0 from J; bases not matched to a gene: 6. Authors' analysis steps: Reference gene primer amplification gave nucleated cell count estimates. TCRdb's table, derived via immunoSEQ multiplex PCR, lists solely in-frame clones and lacks some. Clone size and the V and J calls come from that table; the DNA yielded D and trimming. The table has roughly 63,000 clones, 85% to 90% seen once. The clonotype comes from a man in his sixties with acute or convalescent COVID-19. Sequenced sample: peripheral blood. The rearrangement joins TRBV7-9 to TRBJ2-3; 8 bases map to TRBD2. CDR3: CASSYTSGLSTDTQYF. Written as DNA, the CDR3 is TGTGCCAGCAGCTACACTAGCGGACTTAGCACAGATACGCAGTATTTT.